A selection of T cell receptor beta chains follows, all from one sample in a study of shared clonotypes between healthy human individuals. Repertoires were generated with immunoSEQ multiplex PCR, while TCRdb's copy carries only in-frame clones and drops some. This repertoire shows 2 million to 2.5 million clones, about 94% found once; its top ten account for about 0.13%. The sample consisted of naive CD4+ T cells sorted from blood. The receptors come from a man aged 18 to 30 in good health. Both conserved end residues are part of each CDR3. A D gene is named only where the DNA matches it firmly. Expanded clones are given a class, and other clones once, few, many or no size at all.

DNA: TGTGCCAGCAGTGGCCGGACCCCGGGAGAGACCCAGTACTTC
CDR3: CASSGRTPGETQYF
size: once
J: TRBJ2-5
V: TRBV2
D: .

DNA: TGTGCCAGCAGTGAAAGATGGGAGGGCGGGGCCATCTCCTACGAGCAGTACTTC
CDR3: CASSERWEGGAISYEQYF
size: .
J: TRBJ2-7
V: TRBV6-1
D: TRBD2

DNA: TGCGCCAGCAGCTCCACGGCGTTTCAAGAGACCCAGTACTTC
CDR3: CASSSTAFQETQYF
size: once
J: TRBJ2-5
V: TRBV5-1
D: .

DNA: TGTGCCATCAGTGAGTCTGGGACTAGCGAGAATGAGCAGTTCTTC
CDR3: CAISESGTSENEQFF
size: .
J: TRBJ2-1
V: TRBV10-3
D: TRBD2

DNA: TGTGCCAGCCGGCGGGACAGCTTAAATGAAAAACTGTTTTTT
CDR3: CASRRDSLNEKLFF
size: .
J: TRBJ1-4
V: TRBV2
D: TRBD1

DNA: TGTGCCAGCTCACCGTTACAAGGGACAGGGCGGTACGAGCAGTACTTC
CDR3: CASSPLQGTGRYEQYF
size: .
J: TRBJ2-7
V: TRBV18
D: TRBD1

DNA: TGTGCCTGGAGTGTCGGGGGCTCTAATGAAAAACTGTTTTTT
CDR3: CAWSVGGSNEKLFF
size: .
J: TRBJ1-4
V: TRBV30
D: .

DNA: TGTGCCTGGAGTGTAGGGGGGAGTTATGGCTACACCTTC
CDR3: CAWSVGGSYGYTF
size: .
J: TRBJ1-2
V: TRBV30
D: .

DNA: TGTGCCAGCAGTATGGGAGAGTTCGAGCAGTACTTC
CDR3: CASSMGEFEQYF
size: .
J: TRBJ2-7
V: TRBV6-6
D: .

DNA: TGTGCCAGCTCACTACAGGGAATTGTAGGCACCGGGGAGCTGTTTTTT
CDR3: CASSLQGIVGTGELFF
size: .
J: TRBJ2-2
V: TRBV18
D: .

DNA: TGTGCCAGTAGTATAGCCTCCGGGACAGGGCGTAATCAGCCCCAGCATTTT
CDR3: CASSIASGTGRNQPQHF
size: .
J: TRBJ1-5
V: TRBV19
D: TRBD1

DNA: TGTGCCAGCAGCCCACGGGTAGGATCTAATGAAAAACTGTTTTTT
CDR3: CASSPRVGSNEKLFF
size: once
J: TRBJ1-4
V: TRBV5-6
D: .

DNA: TGTGCCTGGGATACAGGGTTCAGTGGCTACACCTTC
CDR3: CAWDTGFSGYTF
size: .
J: TRBJ1-2
V: TRBV30
D: .

DNA: TGTGCCATCAGTAGACAGGGCACTAATGAAAAACTGTTTTTT
CDR3: CAISRQGTNEKLFF
size: .
J: TRBJ1-4
V: TRBV10-3
D: TRBD1

DNA: TGTGCCAGCAGCGCCGAGGCAATTTACACCTACGAGCAGTACTTC
CDR3: CASSAEAIYTYEQYF
size: .
J: TRBJ2-7
V: TRBV5-5
D: .

DNA: TGTGCCAGCAGTCTGGACAGGGCGGGGGAGACCCAGTACTTC
CDR3: CASSLDRAGETQYF
size: .
J: TRBJ2-5
V: TRBV2
D: TRBD1

DNA: TGTGCCAGCAGGATAGCAGGTGCTAATGAGCAGTTCTTC
CDR3: CASRIAGANEQFF
size: once
J: TRBJ2-1
V: TRBV7-2
D: .

DNA: TGTGCCAGCAGCTTTGCGACCACCGGGGAGCTGTTTTTT
CDR3: CASSFATTGELFF
size: .
J: TRBJ2-2
V: TRBV5-6
D: .

DNA: TGCGCCAGCGGATTGACGGATCTGAACTATGGCTACACCTTC
CDR3: CASGLTDLNYGYTF
size: once
J: TRBJ1-2
V: TRBV5-1
D: .

DNA: TGTGCCAGTAGTCAACATCAACTGGACAGGGCCTATGGCTACACCTTC
CDR3: CASSQHQLDRAYGYTF
size: .
J: TRBJ1-2
V: TRBV19
D: TRBD1

DNA: TGTGCCAGCAGCTTAGAGGGTAGGGACGAGCAGTACTTC
CDR3: CASSLEGRDEQYF
size: .
J: TRBJ2-7
V: TRBV11-3
D: .

DNA: TGTGCCACCGCCCGAGCGGGGGAGATAACTGAAGCTTTCTTT
CDR3: CATARAGEITEAFF
size: .
J: TRBJ1-1
V: TRBV6-6
D: .

DNA: TGTGCCAGCAGCTTAGCTGGATCTGGGGCAGGGTTACGGTGGCGAGAGACCCAGTACTTC
CDR3: CASSLAGSGAGLRWRETQYF
size: .
J: TRBJ2-5
V: TRBV7-2
D: .

DNA: TGTGCCAGCATCCTAGCGGGGGGGCCGAGGGAGCAGTTCTTC
CDR3: CASILAGGPREQFF
size: .
J: TRBJ2-1
V: TRBV28
D: TRBD2

DNA: TGTGCCAGCACCTTGGGATGGGGGTCGGAAGATACGCAGTATTTT
CDR3: CASTLGWGSEDTQYF
size: .
J: TRBJ2-3
V: TRBV9
D: .